A single sample gave rise to the 14 T cell receptor beta chains below, sequenced in a study of cytomegalovirus exposure and HLA in healthy donors. PCR used 60 Vbeta primers and 13 Jbeta primers. Method: immunoSEQ multiplex PCR; TCRdb's copy keeps in-frame clones and lacks some. The repertoire has 150,000 to 200,000 clones, roughly 85% of them found once; the top ten carry 2% to 3%. The sequencing sample was made of PBMCs. The receptor source for this set is a young man in good health and CMV-seropositive.

The CDR3 is CASSIDGTGERGYTF. DNA of the CDR3: TGTGCCAGTAGTATAGATGGGACAGGGGAGCGAGGCTACACCTTC. V and J are TRBV19 and TRBJ1-2; 10 nucleotides align to TRBD1. J gave up 8 bases and V 0 bases, and 6 bases lay outside the gene matches. Looked up from germline, CDR1 is LNHDA and CDR2 is SQIVND (reference sequence). The CDR3 length is 15 residues.

CDR3 sequence (DNA): TGTGCCACCAGCAGAGATCCCGGGACAGGGGTCTACGAGCAGTACTTC. Protein product: CATSRDPGTGVYEQYF. V gene TRBV15 combines with J gene TRBJ2-7; 10 bases are a match to TRBD1. CDR1 is LNHNV, CDR2 YYDKDF, per germline (reference sequence). CDR3 length: 16 amino acids. V lost 0 bases to trimming and J lost 3 bases; unmatched junction nucleotides: 5.

This rearrangement joins TRBV5-4 to TRBJ1-4; TRBD1 matches 7 bases. V trimming: 4 bases; J trimming: 2 bases; junction bases outside the gene matches: 5. The CDR3 is 15 amino acids. Germline values: CDR1 SGHNT, CDR2 YYREEE (reference sequence). The CDR3 region is CASSPRDSTNEKLFF. DNA of the CDR3: TGTGCCAGCAGCCCGCGGGACAGCACTAATGAAAAACTGTTTTTT.

This chain joins TRBV6-5 and TRBJ2-1; 7 nucleotides match TRBD2. With V trimmed by 6 bases and J by 9 bases, 11 bases remained unmatched. Germline V gene sequence: CDR1 MNHEY, CDR2 SVGAGI. The CDR3 runs to 14 residues. The CDR3 DNA reads TGTGCCAGCAGCGGGACTACAAGCGGTGGTGAGCAGTTCTTC. This gives the protein CASSGTTSGGEQFF.

This rearrangement joins TRBV27 to TRBJ1-4, with TRBD1 matching over 8 bases. The ends lost 5 bases at V and 2 bases at J; junction bases unmatched: 4. The CDR3 totals 15 residues. Germline values: CDR1 MNHEY, CDR2 SMNVEV (reference sequence). The CDR3: CASSPYRGTNEKLFF. The CDR3 coding sequence is TGTGCCAGCAGTCCATACAGGGGGACTAATGAAAAACTGTTTTTT. Full variable domain (missing parts from reference TRBV27 and TRBJ1-4): EAQVTQNPRYLITVTGKKLTVTCSQNMNHEYMSWYRQDPGLGLRQIYYSMNVEVTDKGDVPEGYKVSRKEKRNFPLILESPSPNQTSLYFCASSPYRGTNEKLFFGSGTQLSVL.

The chain recombines TRBV7-3 with TRBJ2-3; 14 bases are a match to TRBD2. The CDR3 sequence is 16 residues long. With 2 bases clipped from V and 8 bases from J, the junction kept 6 bases outside the gene matches. Germline CDR1 SGHTA, CDR2 FQGTGA. The CDR3: CASSLSTGTSGSTQYF. CDR3 sequence (DNA): TGTGCCAGCAGCTTATCCACCGGGACTAGCGGGAGTACGCAGTATTTT.

The V and J genes are TRBV6-1 and TRBJ1-1; D is unresolved. This CDR3 has 14 amino acids. Trimming shortened V by 6 bases and J by 0 bases, and 11 bases separated the two germline ends. CDR1 is MNHNS, CDR2 SASEGT, per germline. CDR3 sequence reads: CASRKATMNTEAFF. The CDR3 nucleotides are TGTGCCAGCAGGAAGGCAACTATGAACACTGAAGCTTTCTTT.

This chain uses TRBV2 with TRBJ1-1; D ambiguous. V lost 6 bases and J lost 0, with 8 bases in between. The germline CDR1 and CDR2 sequences are SNHLY and FYNNEI. The CDR3 extends over 13 amino acids. CDR3 in DNA: TGTGCCAGCAGGGTTAGATTGAACACTGAAGCTTTCTTT. This gives the protein CASRVRLNTEAFF. Filled out from reference TRBV2 and TRBJ1-1, the complete variable domain reads EPEVTQTPSHQVTQMGQEVILRCVPISNHLYFYWYRQILGQKVEFLVSFYNNEISEKSEIFDDQFSVERPDGSNFTLKIRSTKLEDSAMYFCASRVRLNTEAFFGQGTRLTVV.

The V gene is TRBV2, the J gene TRBJ1-2, with 7 nucleotides matching TRBD1. This CDR3 region has 14 residues. Germline assignment: CDR1 SNHLY and CDR2 FYNNEI. The V gene end was trimmed by 7 bases and the J gene end by 2 bases; junction bases not matched to a gene: 7. The CDR3 DNA sequence: TGTGCCAGCACCCACCAGACAGGGAACTATGGCTACACCTTC. Translated: CASTHQTGNYGYTF.

This clone was detected only once. The chain combines TRBV6-6 with TRBJ2-2; 7 bases map to TRBD1. After removal of 4 bases from V and 1 base from J, the junction contained 3 bases not matched to a gene. The CDR3 consists of 15 residues. Germline CDR1 is MNHNY and CDR2 is SVGAGI (reference sequence). The chain's CDR3 is CASSSRTGNTGELFF. The CDR3 nucleotides are TGTGCCAGCAGTTCTCGGACAGGGAACACCGGGGAGCTGTTTTTT.

The chain joins TRBV7-9 to TRBJ1-2; TRBD1 matches 9 bases. Trimming at V came to 1 base and at J to 5 bases, leaving 11 bases not matched to a gene. This CDR3 has 17 amino acids. CDR1 SEHNR and CDR2 FQNEAQ come from the germline V gene (reference sequence). The CDR3 DNA reads as TGTGCCAGCAGCTTAGAGGGACAGGGTACGAAATGGTATGGCTACACCTTC. Translating gives CASSLEGQGTKWYGYTF.

Only one count was recorded for this clone. The chain links TRBV7-6 to TRBJ1-2; D is undetermined. Germline V gene lookup returns CDR1 SGHVS and CDR2 FNYEAQ. This CDR3 has 13 residues. The ends were cut back, 1 base at V and 9 bases at J, with 12 bases in the middle. In DNA form, the CDR3 reads TGTGCCAGCAGCTTAGGAATAGACGGGAGCTACACCTTC. It codes for CASSLGIDGSYTF.

Only one count was recorded for this clone. The V gene is TRBV7-2, the J gene TRBJ2-7, with 10 positions matching TRBD2. From germline, CDR1 is SGHTA and CDR2 FQGNSA. The CDR3 has 16 amino acids. With 0 bases clipped from V and 5 bases from J, the junction kept 7 bases outside the gene matches. The CDR3 region is CASSLAKLAGADEQYF. The CDR3, as DNA: TGTGCCAGCAGCTTAGCGAAGCTAGCGGGAGCGGACGAGCAGTACTTC.

The chain recombines TRBV7-2 with TRBJ2-1; D is perhaps TRBD2 (5 bases). The germline gives CDR1 SGHTA, CDR2 FQGNSA. The V gene lost 3 bases and the J gene lost 3 bases, with 9 bases spanning the gap. The CDR3 is made up of 14 amino acids. CDR3 sequence (DNA): TGTGCCAGCAGCTTTCTAGGACTCTACAATGAGCAGTTCTTC. It encodes CASSFLGLYNEQFF.